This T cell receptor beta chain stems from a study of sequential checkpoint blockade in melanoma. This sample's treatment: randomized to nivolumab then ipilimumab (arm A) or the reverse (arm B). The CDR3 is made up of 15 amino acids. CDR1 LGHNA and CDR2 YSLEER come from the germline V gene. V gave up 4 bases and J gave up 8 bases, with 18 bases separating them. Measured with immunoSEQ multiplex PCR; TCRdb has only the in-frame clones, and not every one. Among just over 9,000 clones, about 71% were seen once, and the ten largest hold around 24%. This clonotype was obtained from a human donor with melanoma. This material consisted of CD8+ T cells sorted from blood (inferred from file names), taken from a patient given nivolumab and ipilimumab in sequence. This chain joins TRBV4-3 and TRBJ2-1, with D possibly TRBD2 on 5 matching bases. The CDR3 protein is CASSRGLAAVDEQFF. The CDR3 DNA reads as TGCGCCAGCAGCCGGGGTCTAGCAGCCGTCGATGAGCAGTTCTTC.